The sequence of this TCR beta chain was determined in a study of regulatory T cells in long-lasting Graves disease. V was clipped by 3 bases and J by 4 bases, with 15 bases between them. The CDR3 is made up of 15 amino acids. In germline, CDR1 is SEHNR, CDR2 FQNEAQ (reference sequence). The sample's time point: persistent/refractory GD, antithyroid drugs over 5 years with positive TRAb. The TCR library used RNA extracted from PBMCs. About this clonotype: The antigen remains undetermined.

Findings and limits, study-wide: Among the persistent patients, some 2,900 public clonotypes were shared, more than the 966 shared among new patients. Persistent cases of Graves' showed reduced TCR diversity relative to newly diagnosed patients. The small sample size may have reduced accuracy. It was in persistent disease that TRBV28, TRBJ1-2 and TRBJ2-5 were favored.

Both iRepertoire HTBI primers and Arm-PCR of CDR3 regions were used to build the TCR beta libraries. In TCRdb, the multiplex PCR reads were re-called with MiXCR into one record per CDR3 protein. The sample records over 350,000 distinct CDR3 sequences, around 20% being singletons. The starting material was peripheral blood mononuclear cells (PBMCs), obtained when the disease was refractory, from a patient treated with antithyroid drugs. The chain recombines TRBV7-9 with TRBJ1-1, with a weak D call TRBD1 (6 bases). This TCR was sampled from a female donor with Graves disease. The CDR3 coding sequence is TGTGCCAGCAGCTTCCAGGGGTTACGCGGCACTGAAGCTTTCTTT. This codes for CASSFQGLRGTEAFF.